These T cell receptor beta chains were read from a single sample in a study of human T cells and chemical hapten exposure. TCRdb reprocessed the RACE reads with MiXCR, giving one entry per CDR3 protein. Among approximately 340,000 distinct CDR3 sequences listed, around 7% were seen once. The material was whole blood, obtained in connection with sensitization to the hapten diphenylcyclopropenone (DPC). These receptors were obtained from a woman aged 18 to 35 with alopecia areata. Some clones in this sample may be carry-over from other donors' samples. Each CDR3 is given with its conserved first and last residue. Fields, in order: CDR3 length, J gene, D gene, clone size, V gene, CDR3 protein, CDR3 DNA. A D gene is named only where the DNA matches it firmly. Clone sizes are given selectively: once, few, many, or a class where the clone is expanded.

16	TRBJ2-2	TRBD1	-	TRBV25-1	CASSESDRARTGELFF	TGTGCCAGCAGTGAATCCGACAGGGCGAGGACCGGGGAGCTGTTTTTT
12	TRBJ2-7	-	many	TRBV18	CASSPSNKVSYF	TGTGCCAGCTCCCCGTCTAATAAGGTTTCGTACTTC
15	TRBJ2-5	-	many	TRBV3-1	CASSQGIAVRETQYF	TGTGCCAGCAGCCAAGGGATAGCGGTCCGAGAGACCCAGTACTTC
15	TRBJ2-5	TRBD2	many	TRBV2	CASSGYGGAGETQYF	TGTGCCAGCAGCGGTTACGGGGGGGCCGGAGAGACCCAGTACTTC
13	TRBJ1-3	-	few	TRBV7-2	CASSLYGVDTIYF	TGTGCCAGCAGCTTATACGGGGTGGACACCATATATTTT
15	TRBJ2-7	TRBD1	few	TRBV4-3	CASSQMGQGAYEQYF	TGCGCCAGCAGCCAAATGGGGCAGGGGGCCTACGAGCAGTACTTC
15	TRBJ1-6	TRBD1	many	TRBV28	CASSLPGQGYSPLHF	TGTGCCAGCAGTTTACCGGGACAGGGCTATTCACCCCTCCACTTT
15	TRBJ2-1	TRBD2	few	TRBV10-3	CAISEETSPDNEQFF	TGTGCCATCAGTGAAGAGACTAGCCCTGACAATGAGCAGTTCTTC
15	TRBJ2-3	TRBD2	-	TRBV5-1	CASSPMGLGTDTQYF	TGCGCCAGCAGCCCAATGGGACTAGGCACAGATACGCAGTATTTT
16	TRBJ2-1	-	few	TRBV20-1	CSARGPGEGAQNEQFF	TGCAGTGCTAGAGGGCCCGGGGAGGGGGCGCAAAATGAGCAGTTCTTC
14	TRBJ2-7	-	-	TRBV11-1	CASSLKNREYEQYF	TGTGCCAGCAGCTTAAAGAATAGGGAGTACGAGCAGTACTTC
13	TRBJ1-1	-	-	TRBV6-5	CASQGRLNTEAFF	TGTGCCTCCCAGGGACGCCTGAACACTGAAGCTTTCTTT
16	TRBJ1-2	TRBD1	-	TRBV20-1	CSARGIRTGVDYGYTF	TGCAGTGCTAGAGGGATAAGGACAGGGGTAGACTATGGCTACACCTTC
9	TRBJ2-7	-	many	TRBV6-4	CASPVEQYF	TGTGCCAGCCCCGTCGAGCAGTACTTC
19	TRBJ1-3	-	many	TRBV3-1	CASSQVRSVSTVSGNTIYF	TGTGCCAGCAGCCAAGTAAGGTCTGTTTCAACGGTCTCTGGAAACACCATATATTTT
14	TRBJ2-7	-	many	TRBV3-1	CASSQEGVSYEQYF	TGTGCCAGCAGCCAAGAGGGGGTTAGCTACGAGCAGTACTTC
15	TRBJ1-1	TRBD1	many	TRBV12-3/TRBV12-4	CASSLGDRADTEAFF	TGTGCCAGCAGTCTGGGGGACAGGGCGGACACTGAAGCTTTCTTT
14	TRBJ1-4	TRBD1	many	TRBV18	CASSPRDSNEKLFF	TGTGCCAGCTCACCACGGGACAGTAATGAAAAACTGTTTTTT
15	TRBJ2-7	-	-	TRBV6-2/TRBV6-3	CASSPWGRQSREQYF	TGTGCCAGCAGTCCATGGGGCCGACAGTCTCGGGAGCAGTACTTC
14	TRBJ2-3	-	few	TRBV28	CASSGGPGADTQYF	TGTGCCAGCAGTGGCGGCCCAGGGGCAGATACGCAGTATTTT
18	TRBJ2-1	TRBD2	few	TRBV4-1	CASSQAGTSGGAYNEQFF	TGCGCCAGCAGCCAAGCTGGGACTAGCGGGGGGGCCTACAATGAGCAGTTCTTC
15	TRBJ1-6	-	many	TRBV4-3	CASSQDEGRNSPLHF	TGCGCCAGCAGCCAAGATGAGGGTCGCAATTCACCCCTCCACTTT
11	TRBJ2-3	-	many	TRBV18	CASSSPDTQYF	TGTGCCAGCAGTTCACCAGATACGCAGTATTTT
14	TRBJ1-4	TRBD1	-	TRBV7-8	CASSQGETNEKLFF	TGTGCCAGCAGTCAGGGGGAAACTAATGAAAAACTGTTTTTT
17	TRBJ2-7	TRBD1	many	TRBV6-5	CASSYSAGTGATYEQYF	TGTGCCAGCAGTTATTCCGCCGGGACAGGGGCCACCTACGAGCAGTACTTC
17	TRBJ2-1	TRBD2	-	TRBV12-3/TRBV12-4	CASSLYSGGALNNEQFF	TGTGCCAGCAGTTTATATAGCGGGGGGGCGCTAAACAATGAGCAGTTCTTC
17	TRBJ2-6	-	many	TRBV7-2	CASSPVATLLGANVLTF	TGTGCCAGCAGCCCCGTAGCAACCCTTCTTGGGGCCAACGTCCTGACTTTC
13	TRBJ1-1	TRBD1	few	TRBV27	CASSPRGITEAFF	TGTGCCAGCAGTCCCAGGGGGATCACTGAAGCTTTCTTT
15	TRBJ2-5	TRBD1	few	TRBV6-1	CASSPQGAAAETQYF	TGTGCCAGCAGTCCCCAGGGGGCCGCGGCGGAGACCCAGTACTTC
15	TRBJ2-1	TRBD1	few	TRBV24-1	CATRDGQGAYNEQFF	TGTGCCACCAGGGACGGACAGGGGGCCTACAATGAGCAGTTCTTC
15	TRBJ1-3	-	many	TRBV6-5	CASSTEGYSGNTIYF	TGTGCCAGCAGTACAGAGGGATACTCTGGAAACACCATATATTTT
13	TRBJ1-4	-	few	TRBV9	CASSYATNEKLFF	TGTGCCAGCAGCTATGCAACTAATGAAAAACTGTTTTTT
16	TRBJ2-3	TRBD2	many	TRBV10-3	CAISESKLADTDTQYF	TGTGCCATCAGTGAGTCGAAACTAGCGGACACAGATACGCAGTATTTT
19	TRBJ1-2	TRBD1	-	TRBV2	CASTPIAGQGSPGDYGYTF	TGTGCCAGCACCCCGATTGCAGGACAGGGTAGTCCCGGGGACTATGGCTACACCTTC
14	TRBJ2-3	TRBD2	many	TRBV20-1	CSARVAGGTDTQYF	TGCAGTGCTAGAGTAGCGGGAGGCACAGATACGCAGTATTTT
15	TRBJ1-2	-	-	TRBV4-2	CASSPRKGSNYGYTF	TGTGCCAGCAGCCCTAGAAAGGGGAGTAACTATGGCTACACCTTC
14	TRBJ1-2	TRBD1	few	TRBV7-9	CASSRTGEAYGYTF	TGTGCCAGCAGCCGGACAGGGGAGGCCTATGGCTACACCTTC
13	TRBJ1-5	-	-	TRBV7-2	CASSLWSDQPQHF	TGTGCCAGCAGCTTATGGTCTGATCAGCCCCAGCATTTT
14	TRBJ1-1	-	few	TRBV9	CASSAHTARTEAFF	TGTGCCAGCAGCGCCCATACCGCGAGAACTGAAGCTTTCTTT
12	TRBJ2-7	-	few	TRBV27	CASSPSRYEQYF	TGTGCCAGCAGTCCCTCCCGCTACGAGCAGTACTTC
14	TRBJ1-2	-	-	TRBV6-5	CASSYSTGHYGYTF	TGTGCCAGCAGTTACTCAACGGGGCACTATGGCTACACCTTC
17	TRBJ1-4	-	few	TRBV5-1	CASSRGAGMATNEKLFF	TGCGCCAGCAGCCGGGGGGCAGGGATGGCAACTAATGAAAAACTGTTTTTT
16	TRBJ1-3	-	-	TRBV10-3	CAISEAGDISGNTIYF	TGTGCCATCAGTGAGGCAGGAGATATCTCTGGAAACACCATATATTTT
13	TRBJ2-3	-	few	TRBV20-1	CSAKLENRDTQYF	TGCAGTGCTAAACTAGAGAACCGAGATACGCAGTATTTT
15	TRBJ1-5	-	-	TRBV2	CASSEHRQTNQPQHF	TGTGCCAGCAGTGAGCACCGACAGACAAATCAGCCCCAGCATTTT
10	TRBJ1-1	-	many	TRBV3-1	CASGDEEAFF	TGTGCCAGCGGGGACGAAGAAGCTTTCTTT
15	TRBJ1-5	-	many	TRBV28	CASSSSGTADRPQHF	TGTGCCAGCAGTTCCTCCGGGACTGCTGATCGGCCCCAGCATTTT
18	TRBJ2-3	-	-	TRBV7-8	CASSQQEPWGAYTDTQYF	TGTGCCAGCAGCCAACAGGAACCGTGGGGGGCCTACACAGATACGCAGTATTTT
15	TRBJ1-5	-	few	TRBV18	CASSPEYGFTQPQHF	TGTGCCAGCTCACCGGAGTATGGGTTTACTCAGCCCCAGCATTTT
17	TRBJ2-2	-	-	TRBV11-1	CASTIQGRRVNTGELFF	TGTGCCAGCACCATACAAGGGCGACGCGTGAACACCGGGGAGCTGTTTTTT
13	TRBJ1-2	-	-	TRBV29-1	CSVELQVNYGYTF	TGCAGCGTTGAGCTACAGGTTAACTATGGCTACACCTTC